Shown below are 8 T cell receptor beta chains from a single sample sequenced in a study of T cell responses to AZD1222 COVID-19 vaccine. Sequenced by immunoSEQ multiplex PCR; TCRdb stores in-frame clones only, minus some. The data contain more than 95,000 clones, roughly nine tenths of them seen just once; the ten biggest clones take up about 1.4%. The input for sequencing was peripheral blood, taken 28 days after the second AZD1222 dose. Source of these receptors: an adult who received the AZD1222 COVID-19 vaccine.

Details on this clone: Other DNA sequences from this sample encode an identical CDR3 as well. The V and J genes are TRBV10-2 and TRBJ1-5; D remains unclear. CDR3 length: 13 amino acids. Looked up from germline, CDR1 is WSHSY and CDR2 is SAAADI. V was pared by 3 bases and J by 5 bases, with 8 bases between. The CDR3 spells CASSEGGHQPQHF. CDR3 in DNA: TGCGCCAGCAGTGAAGGAGGCCATCAGCCCCAGCATTTT.

This clone has only one observation. This chain links TRBV2 with TRBJ1-2, with D possibly matching TRBD1 (5 bases). Germline-derived CDR1 and CDR2 are SNHLY and FYNNEI. The V end lost 6 bases, the J end lost 5 bases, and 16 bases lay between the germline ends. This CDR3 is 14 amino acids long. The CDR3 DNA reads as TGTGCCAGCAGAGCAGGGAGCAGGGAGTATGGCTACACCTTC. Translated: CASRAGSREYGYTF.

This clone has only one observation. The chain recombines TRBV29-1 with TRBJ2-1, with 9 bases lining up with TRBD2. The CDR3 totals 15 residues. The germline V gene has CDR1 SQVTM and CDR2 ANQGSEA. Germline trimming cut 1 base from V and 6 bases from J; bases unmatched to any gene: 7. CDR3 coding DNA: TGCAGCGTTGAAGTAGTAGCGGGAGCCGCCAATGAGCAGTTCTTC. This sequence encodes CSVEVVAGAANEQFF.

The V call is TRBV5-1, the J call TRBJ1-4, with D tentatively TRBD1 (5 bases). The CDR3 runs to 15 residues. The ends were cut back, 0 bases at V and 8 bases at J, with 14 bases in the middle. Germline values: CDR1 SGHRS, CDR2 YFSETQ. This CDR3 is CASSLAPDGGEKLFF. The CDR3, as DNA: TGCGCCAGCAGCTTGGCGCCAGATGGGGGAGAAAAACTGTTTTTT.

The V gene is TRBV2, the J gene TRBJ1-1; perhaps TRBD1 as D (6 bases). The CDR3 is made up of 13 amino acids. Trimming removed 6 bases at V and 0 bases at J, with 8 bases between. Per the germline V gene, CDR1 is SNHLY and CDR2 is FYNNEI. CDR3 DNA sequence: TGTGCCAGCAGGGGACAAATGAACACTGAAGCTTTCTTT. It encodes CASRGQMNTEAFF.

V usage is TRBV6-2 or TRBV6-3 and J usage is TRBJ2-7; perhaps TRBD1 as D (6 bases). Germline CDR1 MNHEY, CDR2 SVGEGT. The CDR3 has 15 amino acids. V was clipped by 4 bases and J by 3 bases, with 16 bases between them. CDR3 coding DNA: TGTGCCAGCAGTTTAACAGGGTCTTTTAACTACGAGCAGTACTTC. This encodes CASSLTGSFNYEQYF.

The chain links TRBV6-5 to TRBJ2-5; perhaps TRBD1 as D (6 bases). The V gene's germline CDR1 is MNHEY and CDR2 SVGAGI. The CDR3 is 13 residues long. Trimming pared 8 bases from V and 5 bases from J, leaving 15 bases between. The CDR3 coding sequence is TGTGCCAGCCAGGGGAGTGAGGGGGAGACCCAGTACTTC. Amino acids: CASQGSEGETQYF.

This clone was picked up many times. The V call is TRBV6-6, the J call TRBJ2-7, with 11 bases lining up with TRBD1. The CDR3 loop spans 16 amino acids. CDR1 is MNHNY and CDR2 is SVGAGI in the germline V gene (reference sequence). The trim removed 2 bases at V and 6 bases at J, leaving 9 bases unmatched. The CDR3 DNA follows: TGTGCCAGCAGTTACCTAGCGTCAGGGACAGGGGGCGAGCAGTACTTC. Encoded protein: CASSYLASGTGGEQYF.